This is a list of T cell receptor beta chains from one sample in a study of cytomegalovirus exposure and HLA in healthy donors. The method was immunoSEQ multiplex PCR; TCRdb's version includes in-frame clones alone and lacks a portion of them. The sample shows around 150,000 clones, about four fifths of them seen only once. The sample was PBMCs. These receptors originate from a man younger than 45 in good health and CMV-seronegative. CDR3s include the opening cysteine and the closing phenylalanine or tryptophan. D genes are given only for firm matches. The listing skips clone size in some rows; elsewhere it reads once, few, many or a size class.

>TRBJ2-7|few|TRBD1|TRBV4-1
TGCGCCAGCAGCCGGGACAGGTCGAGCTCCTACGAGCAGTACTTC
CASSRDRSSSYEQYF
>TRBJ2-7|NA|NA|TRBV25-1
TGTGCCAGCAGTGAGCTAGACGAGCAGTACTTC
CASSELDEQYF
>TRBJ1-1|few|NA|TRBV6-5
TGTGCCAGCGGCGAGGCACCACGAGGAAGAACTGAAGCTTTCTTT
CASGEAPRGRTEAFF
>TRBJ1-1|NA|TRBD1|TRBV4-2
TGTGCCAGCAGCCAAGTTTCAGGGGGCAACACTGAAGCTTTCTTT
CASSQVSGGNTEAFF
>TRBJ1-4|NA|NA|TRBV5-1
TGCGCCAGCAGCTGGGGCCGCCGGACCACCGGAGTTGCAACTAATGAAAAACTGTTTTTT
CASSWGRRTTGVATNEKLFF
>TRBJ2-2|once|NA|TRBV11-1
TGTGCCAGCAGCTTAGCAGGGGTCACCGGGGAGCTGTTTTTT
CASSLAGVTGELFF
>TRBJ2-7|NA|NA|TRBV28
TGTGCCAGCAGTCTACAGGTCTACGAGCAGTACTTC
CASSLQVYEQYF
>TRBJ2-3|NA|NA|TRBV5-1
TGCGCCAGCGCAGAGGGAACTAGCACAGATACGCAGTATTTT
CASAEGTSTDTQYF
>TRBJ1-2|few|TRBD1|TRBV29-1
TGCAGCGTTTTTCACAGGGGGCTTCCTAACTATGGCTACACCTTC
CSVFHRGLPNYGYTF
>TRBJ2-3|few|TRBD1|TRBV6-1
TGTGCCAGCAGGGGACAGGGCTGGGCAGATACGCAGTATTTT
CASRGQGWADTQYF
>TRBJ2-7|NA|TRBD2|TRBV30
TGTGCCTGGAGTGCCAGAAGGACTAGCGGGGCAGAGCAGTACTTC
CAWSARRTSGAEQYF
>TRBJ2-1|NA|NA|TRBV7-9
TGTGCCAGCAGCTTGGGCGACAGGAGATACAATGAGCAGTTCTTC
CASSLGDRRYNEQFF
>TRBJ2-1|NA|NA|TRBV11-2
TGTGCCAGCAGCGGGACGCGGGGTGGTGAGCAGTTCTTC
CASSGTRGGEQFF
>TRBJ1-4|NA|NA|TRBV2
TGTGCCAGCAGTGAAGCGCTTCGGGGAGAAAAACTGTTTTTT
CASSEALRGEKLFF
>TRBJ2-3|once|TRBD2|TRBV4-1
TGCGCCAGCAGCCTCGAGAGGGTATTAGCGGGGGGGGATACGCAGTATTTT
CASSLERVLAGGDTQYF
>TRBJ2-7|NA|NA|TRBV2
TGTGCCAGCAGTGATAGTCTAGAGAGGGACGAGCAGTACTTC
CASSDSLERDEQYF
>TRBJ2-1|NA|TRBD2|TRBV5-4
TGTGCCAGCAGCTTGGGGGCGGGAGGGCGGTACAATGAGCAGTTCTTC
CASSLGAGGRYNEQFF
>TRBJ1-5|NA|NA|TRBV30
TGTGCCTGGAGTCCTCTTAGGGGGGGGCGCGTAGGCAATCAGCCCCAGCATTTT
CAWSPLRGGRVGNQPQHF
>TRBJ1-2|NA|TRBD1|TRBV7-9
TGTGCCAGCAGCTTAGCGGACAGGCTAAACTATGGCTACACCTTC
CASSLADRLNYGYTF
>TRBJ1-1|NA|NA|TRBV18
TGTGCCAGCTCACCAGCACAGGGCACGTTGGTAGGCACTGAAGCTTTCTTT
CASSPAQGTLVGTEAFF
>TRBJ2-7|NA|TRBD1|TRBV9
TGTGCCAGCAGCGTAGGACAGGGGAACTACGAGCAGTACTTC
CASSVGQGNYEQYF
>TRBJ2-3|NA|TRBD2|TRBV27
TGTGCCAGCAGGGTAGCGGGAGGGGGCTCAGATACGCAGTATTTT
CASRVAGGGSDTQYF
>TRBJ1-5|few|NA|TRBV5-1
TGCGCCAGCAGCTTGGGGGGGCCGGGACCCCAGCATTTT
CASSLGGPGPQHF
>TRBJ2-7|once|TRBD1|TRBV6-1
TGTGCCAGCAGACAGGGGAGCGAGCAGTACTTC
CASRQGSEQYF
>TRBJ2-2|few|NA|TRBV4-1
TGCGCCAGCAGCCCGCCTAGAGGGGAGCTGTTTTTT
CASSPPRGELFF
>TRBJ1-4|once|NA|TRBV5-1
TGCGCCAGCAGCTTGGCTCAGGGGCCGGTCGAAAAACTGTTTTTT
CASSLAQGPVEKLFF
>TRBJ1-4|NA|TRBD1|TRBV7-8
TGTGCCAGCAGCTTAGGGGGGACAGGTCGGGAAAAACTGTTTTTT
CASSLGGTGREKLFF
>TRBJ1-2|NA|NA|TRBV28
TGTGCCAGCAGTTTATCGGGAGGGGCCAGATTGAATGGCTACACCTTC
CASSLSGGARLNGYTF
>TRBJ1-2|NA|TRBD1|TRBV28
TGTGCCAGCAGTACGATACAGGGGGGTGGCTACACCTTC
CASSTIQGGGYTF
>TRBJ2-1|NA|TRBD2|TRBV29-1
TGCAGCGTTGCGGGGACTAGTGGTCCCCAATGGGAGCAGTTCTTC
CSVAGTSGPQWEQFF
>TRBJ1-5|many|NA|TRBV2
TGTGCCAGCAAACAGGCCAATCAGCCCCAGCATTTT
CASKQANQPQHF
>TRBJ1-1|once|NA|TRBV7-9
TGTGCCAGCAGCTTACCGGTGCAGAACACTGAAGCTTTCTTT
CASSLPVQNTEAFF
>TRBJ2-7|few|TRBD1|TRBV13
TGTGCCAGCAGCCTAATGAGCGACAGGGACGAGCAGTACTTC
CASSLMSDRDEQYF
>TRBJ1-3|NA|NA|TRBV18
TGTGCCAGCTCACCTAGTCGGTACGGGATCTCTGGAAACACCATATATTTT
CASSPSRYGISGNTIYF
>TRBJ1-2|NA|TRBD1|TRBV27
TGTGCCAGCAGTTCGGGGACAGGGGGCGCGGATGGCTACACCTTC
CASSSGTGGADGYTF
>TRBJ2-5|NA|TRBD2|TRBV27
TGTGCCAGCAGTTTCTGGGCGGGAGGGGGGGAGACCCAGTACTTC
CASSFWAGGGETQYF
>TRBJ2-5|once|NA|TRBV4-1
TGCGCCAGCAGCCCTTGGGGCGGGAAAGAGACCCAGTACTTC
CASSPWGGKETQYF
>TRBJ2-5|once|NA|TRBV5-1
TGCGCCAGCAGCTCGGGGAATTCTCAAGAGACCCAGTACTTC
CASSSGNSQETQYF
>TRBJ2-1|NA|NA|TRBV27
TGTGCCAGCAGTTTATATATCGAGGCCGATGAGCAGTTCTTC
CASSLYIEADEQFF
>TRBJ2-2|NA|NA|TRBV6-4
TGTGCCAGCAGACTACCCTTTTCGCTGTTTTTT
CASRLPFSLFF
>TRBJ1-6|NA|NA|TRBV6-5
TGTGCCAGCAGTTTGCAGGGGTATAAGAATTCACCCCTCAACTTT
CASSLQGYKNSPLNF
>TRBJ2-6|few|NA|TRBV15
TGTGCCACCAGCCAGGGGTCAGGGACTGGGGCCAACGTCCTGACTTTC
CATSQGSGTGANVLTF
>TRBJ2-7|NA|NA|TRBV6-5
TGTGCCAGCAGTTACTACTACGGGAGCTCCTACGAGCAGTACTTC
CASSYYYGSSYEQYF
>TRBJ2-7|few|TRBD2|TRBV11-3
TGTGCCAGCAGCCCGAGACTAGCAGGAACCCACGAGCAGTACTTC
CASSPRLAGTHEQYF
>TRBJ2-4|NA|NA|TRBV30
TGTGCTTCCACCAGGGGTTTCGCCAAAAACATTCAGTACTTC
CASTRGFAKNIQYF
>TRBJ1-5|NA|NA|TRBV4-1
TGCGCCAGCAGCCAAGGACGAGACATGGACCAGCATTTT
CASSQGRDMDQHF
>TRBJ2-7|NA|NA|TRBV2
TGTGCCAGCAGTGAGCCTTCTGACAGGTCCTCCTACGAGCAGTACTTC
CASSEPSDRSSYEQYF
>TRBJ2-2|NA|TRBD2|TRBV27
TGTGCCAGCAGGATAGCGGGGGGGCCTGGCGGGGAGCTGTTTTTT
CASRIAGGPGGELFF
>TRBJ1-1|NA|NA|TRBV7-8
TGTGCCAGCAGCCCCCGTCCGCAGACAGTAAAGGACACTGAAGCTTTCTTT
CASSPRPQTVKDTEAFF
>TRBJ1-2|once|TRBD1|TRBV27
TGTGCCAGCAGTTCATATGGACAGGACTATGGCTACACCTTC
CASSSYGQDYGYTF
>TRBJ2-7|NA|TRBD2|TRBV5-4
TGTGCCAGCAGGCCCGGGACTACGGGCTACGAGCAGTACTTC
CASRPGTTGYEQYF
>TRBJ1-1|NA|NA|TRBV18
TGTGCCAGCTCATCTGGGAGGAGCACTGAAGCTTTCTTT
CASSSGRSTEAFF
>TRBJ1-5|NA|NA|TRBV27
TGTGCCAGCAGTTTATATAGTAGTCAGCCCCAGCATTTT
CASSLYSSQPQHF